This T cell receptor beta chain appears in the sequencing data of a study of CD8+ T cells in alopecia areata. General study findings and limits: Sharing of TCR sequences between patients (possibly for HLA-related reasons) was less clear than in mice.

J lost 5 bases, V lost 0 bases, and 10 bases had no gene match. This CDR3 has 16 amino acids. Germline-derived CDR1 and CDR2 are SGHRS and YFSETQ. Extraction and reverse transcription of RNA yielded cDNA as the sequencing template. The method was immunoSEQ multiplex PCR; TCRdb's version includes in-frame clones alone and lacks a portion of them. Of 150,000 to 200,000 clones in the sample, around 58% were seen once. Treatment meaning: oral pan-JAK inhibitor, 5-10 mg twice daily. As for this clone: Its specificity is not known.

The receptor was isolated from a human donor with alopecia areata. The gene calls are TRBV5-1 and TRBJ2-7; 8 nucleotides match TRBD1. The material sequenced was CD8+ T cells sorted from blood, taken at week 24, from a patient treated with tofacitinib. In nucleotides, the CDR3 is TGCGCCAGCAGCTTGGTCGGCGGGACAGGAGGGGACGAGCAGTACTTC. This translates into CASSLVGGTGGDEQYF.